Each of the 26 T cell receptor beta chains below was sequenced from the same sample in a study of read filtering for tumor transcriptome and immune sequencing. The library was built from 400 ng RNA with molecular barcoded adaptors for alpha/delta and beta/gamma chains. TCRdb reprocessed the reads via MiXCR and lists one record per CDR3 protein. The sample contains 100,000 to 150,000 distinct CDR3 sequences, less than 15% of which appear only once. Input material: a population of CD138-negative cells sorted from bone marrow. Receptors were obtained from a donor aged 40 or older with multiple myeloma.

This chain joins TRBV29-1 and TRBJ2-1; 11 bases fit TRBD2. Per the germline V gene, CDR1 is SQVTM and CDR2 is ANQGSEA. The V gene end was trimmed by 3 bases and the J gene end by 4 bases; junction bases not matched to a gene: 8. The CDR3 consists of 16 residues. DNA for the CDR3: TGCAGCGTTGAGTTAGCGGGAGGGAGATCATACAATGAGCAGTTCTTC. Translating it yields CSVELAGGRSYNEQFF.

This clonotype has a handful of counts. The conserved final phenylalanine or tryptophan is absent from the CDR3, which likely points to a read error. No DNA is shown, since the ends of the CDR3 on it are uncertain; the CDR3 is the one TCRdb lists. CDR3 region: CASLLIGGNTGELSL. This rearrangement joins TRBV7-2 to TRBJ2-2. Germline V CDR1 and CDR2: SGHTA, FQGNSA. The CDR3 spans 15 amino acids, including both terminal residues.

This clonotype was detected many times. In DNA, the CDR3 is TGTGCCAGCAGCGTCTCCCCTGGGCTTACAGGGGGCTATGGCTACACCTTC. It codes for CASSVSPGLTGGYGYTF. The chain is built from TRBV13 and TRBJ1-2; 8 bases are shared with TRBD1. Germline V gives CDR1 PRHDT, CDR2 FYEKMQ (reference sequence). V shed 5 bases, J shed 4 bases, and the junction held 15 bases outside the gene matches. The CDR3 runs 17 residues.

About this clonotype: A clone one base away is much larger, so this may be a read error. V and J are TRBV29-1 and TRBJ2-5; 12 bases agree with TRBD2. The CDR3 length is 14 residues. Germline V gene data show CDR1 as SQVTM and CDR2 as ANQGSEA. CDR3 protein: CSVASGRAKEAQYF. CDR3 nucleotides: TGCAGCGTTGCTAGCGGGAGGGCAAAAGAGGCCCAGTACTTC.

A word on this clonotype: A read error may be the cause here, since a much bigger clone is one base away. The chain is built from TRBV11-2 and TRBJ1-3, with D unclear. Trimming removed 2 bases at V and 2 bases at J, with 7 bases between. Germline V gene data show CDR1 as SGHAT and CDR2 as FQNNGV. The CDR3 contains 14 residues. The CDR3 DNA is TGTGCCAGCAGCTTAACTGGACCTGGAAACACCATATATTTT. Translation gives CASSLTGPGNTIYF.

This clonotype came up many times. The chain links TRBV7-9 to TRBJ2-1; TRBD1 is a possible D gene (5 bases). V gave up 4 bases and J gave up 3 bases, with 13 bases separating them. The CDR3 is 15 amino acids. Germline V gene sequence: CDR1 SEHNR, CDR2 FQNEAQ (reference sequence). CDR3 in amino acids: CASSSLRENYNEQFF. For the CDR3, the DNA is TGTGCCAGCAGCTCACTCAGGGAAAACTACAATGAGCAGTTCTTC. The full variable domain, in which reference TRBV7-9 and TRBJ2-1 provide the parts outside the CDR3, is DTGVSQNPRHKITKRGQNVTFRCDPISEHNRLYWYRQTLGQGPEFLTYFQNEAQLEKSRLLSDRFSAERPKGSFSTLEIQRTEQGDSAMYLCASSSLRENYNEQFFGPGTRLTVL.

Turning to this clonotype: A single base is all that separates this from a far larger clone, so a read error is likely. The chain uses TRBV5-5 and TRBJ2-5, with 8 nucleotides matching TRBD2. Trimming at V came to 4 bases and at J to 4 bases, leaving 9 bases not matched to a gene. The CDR3 is 15 residues long. Looked up from germline, CDR1 is SGHKS and CDR2 is YYEKEE (reference sequence). This chain's CDR3 is CASSRTSRSRETQYF. The DNA for the CDR3 is TGTGCCAGCAGCAGGACTAGCAGGAGTAGAGAGACCCAGTACTTC.

A remark on this clonotype: With a much larger clone just one base away, this may be a read error. Given the absence of the conserved phenylalanine or tryptophan at the CDR3 end, a read error is likely. Here the CDR3 reads CASTRTGYGYTV. CDR3 in DNA: TGTGCCAGCACCAGGACAGGCTATGGCTACACCGTC. V and J are TRBV5-6 and TRBJ1-2; 7 positions agree with TRBD1. Germline V gene lookup returns CDR1 SGHDT and CDR2 YYEEEE. The ends lost 6 bases at V and 4 bases at J; junction bases unmatched: 3. The CDR3 spans 12 residues.

This clonotype was seen ten or more times. This chain uses TRBV5-1 with TRBJ2-7; D is possibly TRBD1 or TRBD2 (5 bases each). The germline CDR1 and CDR2 sequences are SGHRS and YFSETQ. V gave up 4 bases and J gave up 6 bases, with 14 bases separating them. The CDR3 totals 13 residues. The CDR3 reads CASSAPNGAEQYF. The DNA of the CDR3 is TGCGCCAGCAGCGCCCCCAACGGGGCCGAGCAGTACTTC.

This clonotype occurred many times. The rearrangement joins TRBV11-2 to TRBJ2-5, with D possibly TRBD2 on 7 matching bases. V lost 5 bases, J lost 6 bases, and 31 bases lay in between. CDR1 is SGHAT, CDR2 FQNNGV, per germline. The CDR3 is 19 amino acids. CDR3 amino acids: CASSQQGGGWQLGLKTQYF. The CDR3 DNA follows: TGTGCCAGCAGCCAACAAGGGGGGGGTTGGCAGCTAGGTCTAAAGACCCAGTACTTC.

V and J are TRBV6-2 or TRBV6-3 and TRBJ2-1; perhaps TRBD1 as D (6 bases). Trimming pared 6 bases from V and 0 bases from J, leaving 15 bases between. Per the germline V gene, CDR1 is MNHEY and CDR2 is SVGEGT. This CDR3 spans 16 amino acids. The CDR3 loop reads CASRDPDSYSYNEQFF. Here the CDR3 DNA reads TGTGCCAGCAGAGATCCGGACAGTTACTCCTACAATGAGCAGTTCTTC.

As for this clonotype: The junction does not match germline at one end; this may be a read error. V gene TRBV3-1 combines with J gene TRBJ2-1; a weak D match, TRBD2 (6 bases). CDR3 length: 15 residues. Germline values: CDR1 LGHDT, CDR2 YNNKEL (reference sequence). CDR3 in DNA: TGTGCCAGCAGCCCGGCCCCGGGAGCGGTCAATGTGCAGTTCTTC. Residues: CASSPAPGAVNVQFF.

There are a few counts of this clonotype. The V and J genes are TRBV6-7 and TRBJ2-1, with D unclear. TRBV6-7 carries the ORF label, with uncertain function. CDR3 length equals 17 residues. V was trimmed by 0 bases and J by 9 bases, leaving 21 bases between them. In nucleotides, the CDR3 is TGTGCCAGCAGTTACTCTTTTTCTGACAAAGTAAAGGGTGAGCAGTTCTTC. Its translation: CASSYSFSDKVKGEQFF.

This clonotype has at least ten counts. This chain uses TRBV7-3 with TRBJ2-2; D is possibly TRBD2 (6 bases). From germline, CDR1 is SGHTA and CDR2 FQGTGA. The V end was cut by 5 bases, the J end by 3 bases, with 22 bases between. The CDR3 contains 18 residues. Here the CDR3 DNA reads TGTGCCAGCAGCCTACCCTATTACGGGAGACTTTACACCGGGGAGCTGTTTTTT. Protein sequence: CASSLPYYGRLYTGELFF.

This clonotype was observed many times. This chain connects TRBV23-1 to TRBJ1-1, with 11 bases aligning to TRBD1. TRBV23-1 is filed as an ORF, its function uncertain. The CDR3 length is 15 residues. The V gene end was trimmed by 3 bases and the J gene end by 5 bases; junction bases not matched to a gene: 5. The CDR3 spells CASSQPGTGGTEAFF. CDR3 in DNA: TGCGCCAGCAGTCAGCCCGGGACAGGGGGGACTGAAGCTTTCTTT.

At least ten counts were recorded for this clonotype. V and J are TRBV29-1 and TRBJ2-3; a weak D match, TRBD1 (5 bases). Germline assignment: CDR1 SQVTM and CDR2 ANQGSEA. The CDR3 spans 14 residues. The germline V and J ends were trimmed by 7 bases and 0 bases, with 14 bases remaining between them. The CDR3 nucleotides are TGCAGCGCTGTGACAGCCTTTAGCACAGATACGCAGTATTTT. Its protein product is CSAVTAFSTDTQYF.

This clonotype came up many times. The chain links TRBV19 to TRBJ1-5, with D perhaps matching TRBD1 (5 bases). V was shortened by 3 bases and J by 0 bases, with 18 bases between the two germline ends. The CDR3 totals 18 residues. The germline CDR1 and CDR2 sequences are LNHDA and SQIVND (reference sequence). The CDR3 is CASSIRQGRANSNQPQHF. CDR3 DNA: TGTGCCAGTAGTATTCGGCAGGGTCGGGCCAATAGCAATCAGCCCCAGCATTTT.

Many counts were recorded for this clonotype. The rearrangement links TRBV20-1 to TRBJ2-7; 9 positions agree with TRBD2. Germline lookup yields CDR1 DFQATT and CDR2 SNEGSKA (reference sequence). The J segment lost 1 base and the V segment lost 4 bases, leaving 8 bases of the junction unmatched. CDR3 length equals 15 residues. CDR3 residues: CSATRVTSGSYEQYF. DNA for the CDR3: TGCAGTGCTACCAGGGTGACTAGCGGATCCTACGAGCAGTACTTC.

This clonotype occurred many times. The CDR3 DNA follows: TGTGCCAGCAGCGTAGCTGCCCGGAAACGAGGGGCAGATACGCAGTATTTT. Translation: CASSVAARKRGADTQYF. The V gene is TRBV9, the J gene TRBJ2-3; D is possibly TRBD1 or TRBD2 (5 bases each). Trimming cost V 0 bases and J 4 bases, with 18 bases left between them. The germline CDR1 and CDR2 sequences are SGDLS and YYNGEE. The CDR3 contains 17 residues.

In its sample, this clonotype was seen many times. The chain couples TRBV30 to TRBJ2-1; 7 bases are a match to TRBD2. Unmatched junction bases numbered 10, after V lost 0 bases and J lost 8 bases. CDR3 length equals 15 residues. Germline V gene lookup returns CDR1 GTSNPN and CDR2 SVGIG (reference sequence). This chain's CDR3 is CAWSVGSGRLDEQFF. CDR3 in DNA: TGTGCCTGGAGTGTAGGTAGCGGGCGGCTCGATGAGCAGTTCTTC. The variable domain in full, with the rest retrieved from reference TRBV30 and TRBJ2-1, is SQTIHQWPATLVQPVGSPLSLECTVEGTSNPNLYWYRQAAGRGLQLLFYSVGIGQISSEVPQNLSASRPQDRQFILSSKKLLLSDSGFYLCAWSVGSGRLDEQFFGPGTRLTVL.

This clonotype has a count of ten or more. This rearrangement joins TRBV29-1 to TRBJ2-1; 10 nucleotides agree with TRBD2. V trimming: 3 bases; J trimming: 5 bases; junction bases outside the gene matches: 19. CDR3 size: 19 residues. In germline, CDR1 is SQVTM, CDR2 ANQGSEA. CDR3 bases: TGCAGCGTTGAGAAGCCGGGAGGCGGAGCTAGCGGGGGAAACAATGAGCAGTTCTTC. Its translation is CSVEKPGGGASGGNNEQFF.

The J gene is TRBJ2-7, the V gene TRBV20-1, with 11 bases matching TRBD2. Germline V gene data show CDR1 as DFQATT and CDR2 as SNEGSKA (reference sequence). With V trimmed by 1 base and J by 6 bases, 8 bases remained unmatched. This CDR3 has 15 amino acids. This CDR3 is CSARGLLAGGREQYF. The DNA of the CDR3 is TGCAGTGCTAGAGGGCTCTTAGCGGGAGGGCGCGAGCAGTACTTC.

This clonotype showed up many times. V is TRBV7-3 and J is TRBJ2-6; D is possibly TRBD1 (6 bases). Between the trimmed V and J ends, which lost 4 bases and 3 bases, there was a span of 10 bases. CDR1 is SGHTA, CDR2 FQGTGA, per germline. The CDR3 is 15 amino acids. CDR3: CASSSQGGGANVLTF. DNA for the CDR3: TGTGCCAGCAGCTCGCAAGGGGGTGGGGCCAACGTCCTGACTTTC.

The gene calls are TRBV7-2 and TRBJ2-2; TRBD2 aligns across 7 bases. CDR3 size: 15 residues. The germline V gene encodes CDR1 SGHTA and CDR2 FQGNSA. The ends lost 5 bases at V and 2 bases at J; junction bases unmatched: 5. The CDR3 coding sequence is TGTGCCAGCAGCCATGGACTAGTAAACACCGGGGAGCTGTTTTTT. It encodes CASSHGLVNTGELFF.

The chain couples TRBV20-1 to TRBJ2-3, with 8 bases that match TRBD2. Looked up from germline, CDR1 is DFQATT and CDR2 is SNEGSKA (reference sequence). V trimming: 0 bases; J trimming: 0 bases; junction bases outside the gene matches: 5. The CDR3 has 16 amino acids. Written as DNA, the CDR3 is TGCAGTGCTAGAGACCCCCTAGCGGGTAGCACAGATACGCAGTATTTT. Translation gives CSARDPLAGSTDTQYF.

Concerning this clonotype itself: A much larger clone lies one base from this, so it may be a read error. CDR3 DNA sequence: TGTGCCAGCTCCGGGGGGGAAACTCTCTTT. This encodes CASSGGETLF. This chain uses TRBV7-9 with TRBJ1-6, with D possibly being TRBD1 (5 bases). In germline, CDR1 is SEHNR, CDR2 FQNEAQ (reference sequence). The CDR3 loop spans 10 amino acids. Based on the CDR3 plus reference TRBV7-9 and TRBJ1-6, the full variable domain is DTGVSQNPRHKITKRGQNVTFRCDPISEHNRLYWYRQTLGQGPEFLTYFQNEAQLEKSRLLSDRFSAERPKGSFSTLEIQRTEQGDSAMYLCASSGGETLFGNGTRLTVT.